The 18 T cell receptor beta chains in this list originate from one sample, sequenced in a study of CD8 T cells in ankylosing spondylitis. Study findings and constraints: Seemingly distinctive of ankylosing spondylitis blood was a TCR beta motif formed by eight highly homologous variants.

TCRdb re-called the 5' RACE reads with MiXCR, one entry per CDR3 protein. The table shows about 210,000 distinct CDR3 sequences, with about 7% occurring only once. For these receptors, no antigen is known. The specimen was blood, either unsorted or a sorted T cell fraction (not recorded which). The receptors shown here come from a male donor with ankylosing spondylitis.

The V gene is TRBV7-9, the J gene TRBJ1-1; TRBD1 might be the D (5 bases). V gave up 10 bases and J gave up 12 bases, with 15 bases separating them. This CDR3 contains 10 residues. CDR1 and CDR2 from the germline V gene are SEHNR and FQNEAQ (reference sequence). DNA of the CDR3: TGTGCCATCGCTGGGGGGGAGACTTTCTTT. Protein product: CAIAGGETFF.

The table lists this clonotype with many counts. The chain links TRBV7-2 to TRBJ2-1; 7 bases align to TRBD1. CDR3 size: 15 residues. CDR1 is SGHTA and CDR2 is FQGNSA in the germline V gene. The ends lost 5 bases at V and 3 bases at J; junction bases unmatched: 7. In nucleotides, the CDR3 is TGTGCCAGCAGCGTAAGGGACAGCCTCTACAATGAGCAGTTCTTC. Protein: CASSVRDSLYNEQFF.

This rearrangement joins TRBV4-1 to TRBJ2-3, with D perhaps matching TRBD1 (6 bases). V was clipped by 4 bases and J by 0 bases, with 20 bases between them. The CDR3 has 18 amino acids. Per germline, CDR1 MGHRA and CDR2 YSYEKL. CDR3 region: CASSLVLGQTTSTDTQYF. The CDR3 bases are TGCGCCAGCAGCCTCGTTTTAGGACAGACAACTAGCACAGATACGCAGTATTTT.

This clonotype was counted between two and nine times. The chain joins TRBV10-3 to TRBJ2-5; 7 nucleotides align to TRBD1. The CDR3 is 14 residues long. Germline CDR1 is ENHRY and CDR2 is SYGVKD. The trim removed 3 bases at V and 5 bases at J, leaving 6 bases unmatched. The CDR3 loop reads CAISDEGAAETQYF. Written as DNA, the CDR3 is TGTGCCATCAGTGATGAGGGGGCCGCGGAGACCCAGTACTTC.

This clonotype was found many times. The chain uses TRBV11-2 and TRBJ2-7; D remains unclear. V lost 1 base and J 6 bases, leaving 10 bases between the germline ends. The length of the CDR3 is 13 residues. Per the germline V gene, CDR1 is SGHAT and CDR2 is FQNNGV. The DNA for the CDR3 is TGTGCCAGCAGCTTAGCCCCTCCAGGCGAGCAGTACTTC. Translating gives CASSLAPPGEQYF.

The chain couples TRBV20-1 to TRBJ2-7, with TRBD2 matching 8 bases. Germline CDR1 DFQATT, CDR2 SNEGSKA (reference sequence). V dropped 4 bases and J dropped 0; count of bases not matched to a gene: 2. This CDR3 region has 13 residues. As DNA, the CDR3 is TGCAGTGCTACGGGAGGGGACTCCTACGAGCAGTACTTC. It yields the protein CSATGGDSYEQYF.

This clonotype occurred many times. The chain combines TRBV19 with TRBJ2-7; a weak D match, TRBD2 (5 bases). Germline V lookup: CDR1 LNHDA, CDR2 SQIVND (reference sequence). This CDR3 has 13 amino acids. V was cut by 2 bases and J by 10 bases, with 15 bases left in between. The CDR3 DNA follows: TGTGCCAGTAGTATAAGCGGTCCCTCTGTACAGTACTTC. This sequence encodes CASSISGPSVQYF.

This clonotype was picked up a small number of times. CDR3 DNA sequence: TGTGCCAGTAGTATAGGTCCGAACACCGGGGAGCTGTTTTTT. Its translation is CASSIGPNTGELFF. The chain links TRBV19 to TRBJ2-2; D remains ambiguous. Trimming left V 1 base short and J 0 bases short, with 3 bases between. Germline V CDR1 and CDR2: LNHDA, SQIVND (reference sequence). The CDR3 is made up of 14 amino acids.

As to this clonotype: Being one base from a much bigger clone, this may be a read error. The chain carries TRBV11-1 and TRBJ2-2, with D unresolved. CDR1 and CDR2 from the germline V gene are SGHAT and FQDESV (reference sequence). The CDR3 runs 13 residues. V was trimmed by 4 bases and J by 4 bases, leaving 7 bases between them. CDR3 coding DNA: TGTGCCAGCAGCTCGACGAGCACCGGGGAGCTGTTTTTT. This encodes CASSSTSTGELFF.

In regard to this clonotype: Just one base apart from a much larger clone, this may be a read error. The chain employs TRBV6-1 and TRBJ2-3; TRBD2 is a possible D gene (6 bases). CDR1 and CDR2 from the germline V gene are MNHNS and SASEGT. The CDR3 loop spans 14 amino acids. CDR3 amino acids: CAGRTGEFTDTQYF. The CDR3 DNA follows: TGTGCCGGCAGGACGGGGGAGTTCACAGATACGCAGTATTTT.

This clonotype was observed a few times. This chain connects TRBV7-8 to TRBJ2-7; D call uncertain. The CDR3 has 17 amino acids. Trimming took off 5 bases at V and 0 bases at J, with 20 bases between the two ends. Germline values: CDR1 SGHVS, CDR2 FQNEAQ. The CDR3, as DNA: TGTGCCAGCAGCCCCGGAGTAGGCAGAAATCCCTCCTACGAGCAGTACTTC. Amino acids: CASSPGVGRNPSYEQYF.

This clonotype was seen repeatedly, ten times or more. This chain uses TRBV5-5 with TRBJ1-1; D not certain. The CDR3 covers 14 residues. V was trimmed by 0 bases and J by 2 bases, leaving 8 bases between them. Germline CDR1 and CDR2: SGHKS and YYEKEE (reference sequence). CDR3 sequence reads: CASSLVTVNTEAFF. The DNA for the CDR3 is TGTGCCAGCAGCTTGGTCACGGTAAACACTGAAGCTTTCTTT.

The table lists this clonotype with many counts. The chain uses TRBV28 and TRBJ2-2; D may be TRBD1 (6 bases). The CDR3 consists of 15 residues. Trimming removed 5 bases from V and 9 bases from J, with 19 bases in between. Germline V gene data show CDR1 as MDHEN and CDR2 as SYDVKM. The CDR3 sequence: CASSQGRTAYRELFF. Here the CDR3 DNA reads TGTGCCAGCAGTCAAGGCCGGACAGCTTACCGGGAGCTGTTTTTT.

This clonotype was seen at least ten times. J is TRBJ2-7 and V is TRBV5-1; D not resolved. The CDR3 spans 15 residues. Trimming removed 4 bases at V and 0 bases at J, with 14 bases between. The germline gives CDR1 SGHRS, CDR2 YFSETQ. CDR3 loop: CASSPTVGYSYEQYF. The CDR3 DNA follows: TGCGCCAGCAGCCCCACGGTTGGCTACTCCTACGAGCAGTACTTC.

The gene calls are TRBV2 and TRBJ2-1, with 15 bases aligning to TRBD2. The CDR3 runs 19 residues. V lost 4 bases, J lost 4 bases, and 11 bases stayed unmatched. Germline CDR1 and CDR2: SNHLY and FYNNEI. CDR3 region: CASSAIGLAGGPVYNEQFF. The CDR3 nucleotides are TGTGCCAGCAGTGCCATCGGACTAGCGGGAGGGCCGGTGTACAATGAGCAGTTCTTC.

The chain couples TRBV20-1 to TRBJ2-1; 7 positions agree with TRBD2. V was clipped by 5 bases and J by 8 bases; unmatched bases: 18. Germline V lookup: CDR1 DFQATT, CDR2 SNEGSKA (reference sequence). The CDR3 totals 16 residues. CDR3 residues: CSALASGTPPEDEQFF. The CDR3 DNA sequence: TGCAGTGCTCTAGCAAGCGGGACTCCCCCGGAGGATGAGCAGTTCTTC.

This clonotype was picked up a small number of times. The chain couples TRBV4-2 to TRBJ2-1, with a possible D match to TRBD1 (7 bases). With 3 bases removed from V and 10 bases from J, the gap between germline ends came to 13 bases. The CDR3 runs 13 residues. The V gene's germline CDR1 is LGHNA and CDR2 YNFKEQ. The CDR3 nucleotides are TGTGCCAGCAGCCAGGGGGGACAGCGGGAGCAGTTCTTC. Translated: CASSQGGQREQFF.

This clonotype was seen repeatedly, ten times or more. This rearrangement joins TRBV4-3 to TRBJ2-2; no clear D gene. V gave up 1 base and J gave up 6 bases, with 12 bases separating them. Per the germline V gene, CDR1 is LGHNA and CDR2 is YSLEER. The CDR3 extends over 15 amino acids. The CDR3: CASSQVFIESGELFF. The CDR3 coding sequence is TGCGCCAGCAGCCAAGTATTTATCGAGTCCGGGGAGCTGTTTTTT.